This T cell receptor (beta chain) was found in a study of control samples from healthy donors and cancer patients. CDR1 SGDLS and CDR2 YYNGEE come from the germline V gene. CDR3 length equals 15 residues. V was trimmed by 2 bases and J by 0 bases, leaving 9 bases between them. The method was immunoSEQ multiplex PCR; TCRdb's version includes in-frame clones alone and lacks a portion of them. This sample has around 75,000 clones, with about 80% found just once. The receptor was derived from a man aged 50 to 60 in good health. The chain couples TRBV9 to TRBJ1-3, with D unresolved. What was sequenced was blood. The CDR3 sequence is CASSVGEISGNTIYF. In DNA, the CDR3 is TGTGCCAGCAGCGTCGGGGAAATCTCTGGAAACACCATATATTTT. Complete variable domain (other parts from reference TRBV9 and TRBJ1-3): DSGVTQTPKHLITATGQRVTLRCSPRSGDLSVYWYQQSLDQGLQFLIQYYNGEERAKGNILERFSAQQFPDLHSELNLSSLELGDSALYFCASSVGEISGNTIYFGEGSWLTVV.